This T cell receptor (beta chain) comes out of a study of cytomegalovirus exposure and HLA in healthy donors. Study in general: HLA-typed donors were the source of approximately 86 million unique TCRs held in an early data release. Overall study results and limits: Several top significant clusters appeared, in a later analysis, to be linked to common viral pathogens. An analysis was carried out later, and it reportedly showed fewer N-insertions in an Asian-associated ancestry cluster than the approximately 700-donor mean. Some TCR beta chains (164 of them) were listed as cytomegalovirus-associated.

The PCR used 60 Vbeta and 13 Jbeta primers. Data came from immunoSEQ multiplex PCR; TCRdb stores just in-frame clones and leaves some out. There are 110,000 or so clones in the sample; under 85% occur only once, and 11% lies in the top ten. Looked up from germline, CDR1 is LNHDA and CDR2 is SQIVND (reference sequence). This CDR3 contains 18 residues. V lost 4 bases to trimming and J lost 4 bases; unmatched junction nucleotides: 11. As for this clone: Its antigen is unidentified.

The sample taken for sequencing was PBMCs. V usage is TRBV19 and J usage is TRBJ2-3; 13 bases are shared with TRBD2. The origin of this receptor is a man aged 40-49 years in good health and CMV-seropositive. The CDR3 sequence is CASSRRGLAGVSADTQYF. The CDR3 DNA follows: TGTGCCAGTAGTAGACGCGGACTAGCGGGGGTTAGCGCAGATACGCAGTATTTT.